The rows below give T cell receptor beta chains drawn from one sample of a study of beta chain features in type 1 diabetes. Measured with immunoSEQ multiplex PCR; TCRdb has only the in-frame clones, and not every one. The table has just over 15,000 clones, over 40% seen once. Source material: stem cell memory CD4+ T cells from blood. The receptors stem from a woman aged 40 to 49 in good health. Both conserved end residues are part of each CDR3. Fields, in order: CDR3 length, V gene, clone size, D gene, J gene, CDR3 protein, CDR3 DNA. A D gene is named only where the DNA matches it firmly. Expanded clones are given a class, and other clones once, few, many or no size at all.

15	TRBV5-1	NA	NA	TRBJ2-2	CASSLVGRNTGELFF	TGCGCCAGCAGCTTGGTTGGCCGGAACACCGGGGAGCTGTTTTTT
14	TRBV5-1	NA	TRBD1	TRBJ1-1	CASSVDRVRTEAFF	TGCGCCAGCAGCGTGGACAGGGTGAGGACTGAAGCTTTCTTT
15	TRBV27	NA	NA	TRBJ1-2	CASSRGVRSAPGYTF	TGTGCCAGCAGCCGAGGAGTGAGGTCAGCTCCTGGCTACACCTTC
16	TRBV5-8	NA	TRBD2	TRBJ2-7	CASSLGGTSGPYEQYF	TGTGCCAGCAGCTTGGGAGGGACTAGCGGCCCCTACGAGCAGTACTTC
13	TRBV29-1	NA	TRBD2	TRBJ2-2	CSARGGWVGELFF	TGCAGCGCTCGGGGGGGCTGGGTGGGGGAGCTGTTTTTT
16	TRBV21-1	few	NA	TRBJ1-6	CASSLREGTPIPPLHF	TGTGCCAGCAGCCTAAGGGAGGGGACCCCAATTCCGCCCCTCCACTTT
13	TRBV6-6	NA	NA	TRBJ2-7	CASMGTSRNEQYF	TGTGCCAGCATGGGCACTAGTCGCAACGAGCAGTACTTC
13	TRBV19	NA	NA	TRBJ1-2	CASRGEVRYGYTF	TGTGCCAGTAGGGGGGAGGTCCGCTATGGCTACACCTTC
16	TRBV10-1	NA	NA	TRBJ2-2	CASSELPGHFPGELFF	TGCGCCAGCAGTGAGTTACCAGGGCATTTCCCCGGGGAGCTGTTTTTT
15	TRBV6-5	few	NA	TRBJ2-3	CASSYGQGGTDTQYF	TGTGCCAGCAGTTACGGCCAGGGTGGCACAGATACGCAGTATTTT
17	TRBV10-2	few	TRBD1	TRBJ1-2	CASRKPTGTGNKNGYTF	TGCGCCAGCAGAAAGCCTACCGGGACAGGGAATAAGAATGGCTACACCTTC
14	TRBV15	NA	TRBD1	TRBJ2-5	CATVPGQGHETQYF	TGTGCCACCGTCCCGGGACAGGGTCATGAGACCCAGTACTTC
17	TRBV7-9	NA	TRBD1	TRBJ2-6	CASSSWTGGTGANVLTF	TGTGCCAGCAGCTCTTGGACAGGGGGGACTGGGGCCAACGTCCTGACTTTC
15	TRBV18	NA	NA	TRBJ1-2	CASTTSEGRGYGYTF	TGTGCCAGCACCACCTCGGAGGGGAGAGGCTATGGCTACACCTTC
19	TRBV5-6	NA	TRBD1	TRBJ1-1	CASSLRGLRGRGRDTEAFF	TGTGCCAGCAGCCTTAGGGGGCTCAGGGGTAGAGGCCGGGACACTGAAGCTTTCTTT
13	TRBV5-1	once	NA	TRBJ2-1	CASSLGLRDEQFF	TGCGCCAGCAGCTTGGGACTCAGGGATGAGCAGTTCTTC
15	TRBV9	few	TRBD1	TRBJ1-5	CASSVEGQGDQPQHF	TGTGCCAGCAGCGTAGAGGGACAGGGAGACCAGCCCCAGCATTTT
15	TRBV11-2	NA	TRBD2	TRBJ2-7	CASSFPLGRAHEQYF	TGTGCCAGCAGCTTTCCCCTTGGGAGGGCTCACGAGCAGTACTTC
15	TRBV2	few	TRBD1	TRBJ1-5	CASRSDRASNQPQHF	TGTGCCAGCAGGTCGGACAGGGCCAGCAATCAGCCCCAGCATTTT
15	TRBV2	NA	NA	TRBJ1-4	CASSVFQTTNEKLFF	TGTGCCAGCAGTGTTTTCCAGACAACTAATGAAAAACTGTTTTTT
15	TRBV29-1	NA	NA	TRBJ1-3	CSALPGGSSGNTIYF	TGCAGCGCCTTGCCGGGGGGGTCCTCTGGAAACACCATATATTTT
16	TRBV4-1	NA	TRBD2	TRBJ2-4	CASSQGERGAKNIQYF	TGCGCCAGCAGCCAAGGGGAGCGGGGGGCCAAAAACATTCAGTACTTC
15	TRBV25-1	NA	NA	TRBJ2-4	CASSESRGRKNIQYF	TGTGCCAGCAGTGAATCCAGGGGCAGAAAGAACATTCAGTACTTC
16	TRBV11-2	few	TRBD2	TRBJ2-2	CASRPIGGTNTGELFF	TGTGCCAGCAGACCTATCGGGGGGACGAACACCGGGGAGCTGTTTTTT
15	TRBV13	NA	TRBD2	TRBJ2-5	CASSPEAGGQETQYF	TGTGCCAGCAGCCCGGAAGCGGGGGGCCAAGAGACCCAGTACTTC
12	TRBV27	NA	TRBD1	TRBJ1-1	CASTDRGTEAFF	TGTGCCAGCACGGACAGGGGTACTGAAGCTTTCTTT
14	TRBV5-6	NA	TRBD1	TRBJ1-5	CASSWTGGNQPQHF	TGTGCCAGCAGCTGGACAGGGGGGAACCAGCCCCAGCATTTT
14	TRBV11-2	NA	NA	TRBJ1-5	CASSLNRANQPQHF	TGTGCCAGCAGCCTCAACAGGGCAAATCAGCCCCAGCATTTT
17	TRBV21-1	NA	NA	TRBJ2-1	CASSYRLATHSDNEQFF	TGTGCCAGCAGTTATCGGTTAGCTACACATTCCGACAATGAGCAGTTCTTC
14	TRBV11-2	NA	NA	TRBJ2-7	CASSSVAVSYEQYF	TGTGCCAGCAGCTCTGTGGCGGTGTCCTACGAGCAGTACTTC
17	TRBV10-3	NA	TRBD1	TRBJ1-5	CAIERRQGKGVNQPQHF	TGTGCCATCGAGCGAAGACAGGGTAAGGGGGTCAATCAGCCCCAGCATTTT
13	TRBV7-2	NA	NA	TRBJ1-1	CASSLSRDTEAFF	TGTGCCAGCAGCTTAAGCCGAGACACTGAAGCTTTCTTT
14	TRBV2	NA	TRBD1	TRBJ2-7	CASSDWDRVYEQYF	TGTGCCAGCAGTGACTGGGACAGGGTCTACGAGCAGTACTTC
16	TRBV4-3	NA	TRBD2	TRBJ2-1	CASSPTGLAGGTGQFF	TGCGCCAGCAGCCCGACGGGGTTAGCGGGGGGGACGGGGCAGTTCTTC
15	TRBV19	NA	TRBD2	TRBJ2-1	CASSILAGGNDEQFF	TGTGCCAGTAGTATCCTAGCGGGGGGGAATGATGAGCAGTTCTTC
14	TRBV11-3	few	NA	TRBJ2-7	CASSSVAVSYEQYF	TGTGCCAGCAGCTCTGTGGCGGTGTCCTACGAGCAGTACTTC
16	TRBV6-6	few	NA	TRBJ2-7	CASREHGTSISYEQYF	TGTGCCAGCAGGGAGCATGGGACATCGATCTCCTACGAGCAGTACTTC
12	TRBV6-5	few	NA	TRBJ1-3	CASIGAGNTIYF	TGTGCCAGCATCGGTGCTGGAAACACCATATATTTT
12	TRBV27	NA	NA	TRBJ1-4	CASSLSRGELFF	TGTGCCAGCAGTTTAAGTCGGGGAGAACTGTTTTTT
12	TRBV2	few	TRBD1	TRBJ1-6	CAGTGDGSPLHF	TGTGCCGGAACAGGGGATGGGTCACCCCTCCACTTT
15	TRBV2	NA	NA	TRBJ2-3	CASPAGGSTTDTQYF	TGTGCCAGCCCGGCAGGGGGGAGTACAACAGATACGCAGTATTTT
17	TRBV18	NA	TRBD1	TRBJ1-5	CASSQTGQALSNQPQHF	TGTGCCAGCTCACAAACCGGACAGGCGTTAAGCAATCAGCCCCAGCATTTT
15	TRBV11-2	once	NA	TRBJ1-1	CASSLERGRNTEAFF	TGTGCCAGCAGCTTAGAACGGGGAAGGAACACTGAAGCTTTCTTT
14	TRBV19	few	NA	TRBJ1-1	CASDPHSGDTEAFF	TGTGCCAGTGATCCTCATTCAGGGGACACTGAAGCTTTCTTT
16	TRBV5-8	NA	TRBD1	TRBJ2-7	CASSPGTGTGVYEQYF	TGTGCCAGCAGCCCGGGCACCGGGACAGGGGTCTACGAGCAGTACTTC
14	TRBV15	few	NA	TRBJ1-2	CATSRDLQGLGYTF	TGTGCCACCAGCAGAGACCTGCAGGGTCTTGGCTACACCTTC
14	TRBV5-6	NA	TRBD1	TRBJ2-7	CASSLDRGSYEQYF	TGTGCCAGCAGCTTGGACAGGGGTTCCTACGAGCAGTACTTC
16	TRBV27	NA	TRBD2	TRBJ2-1	CASSTSWSGGLNEQFF	TGTGCCAGCAGTACCTCCTGGAGCGGGGGCCTTAATGAGCAGTTCTTC
17	TRBV7-9	NA	NA	TRBJ2-2	CASRAPWRGPNTGELFF	TGTGCCAGCAGGGCCCCCTGGAGGGGGCCAAACACCGGGGAGCTGTTTTTT
14	TRBV6-1	few	TRBD1	TRBJ1-2	CASSSQDRGYGYTF	TGTGCCAGCAGTTCCCAGGACAGGGGCTATGGCTACACCTTC
15	TRBV5-1	few	TRBD1	TRBJ2-7	CASSLAGTGPYEQYF	TGCGCCAGCAGCTTGGCCGGGACAGGTCCCTACGAGCAGTACTTC
16	TRBV9	NA	TRBD2	TRBJ2-3	CASSVAAGRGPDTQYF	TGTGCCAGCAGCGTCGCGGCGGGGAGGGGTCCAGATACGCAGTATTTT
15	TRBV19	NA	NA	TRBJ1-4	CASSIGGGRRTELFF	TGTGCCAGTAGTATCGGTGGGGGCCGCAGAACGGAACTGTTTTTT
15	TRBV5-6	few	TRBD1	TRBJ2-5	CASRQPGQGQETQYF	TGTGCCAGCAGGCAACCGGGACAGGGACAAGAGACCCAGTACTTC
17	TRBV7-9	NA	TRBD1	TRBJ1-2	CASSFGGGTGLLYGYTF	TGTGCCAGCAGCTTTGGGGGGGGGACAGGCCTCCTCTATGGCTACACCTTC
14	TRBV10-3	NA	NA	TRBJ2-6	CAISEESGANVLTF	TGTGCCATCAGTGAGGAGTCTGGGGCCAACGTCCTGACTTTC
14	TRBV5-4	NA	TRBD2	TRBJ2-7	CASSSGLAGSEQYF	TGTGCCAGCAGCTCGGGACTAGCGGGGTCCGAGCAGTACTTC
14	TRBV19	few	NA	TRBJ2-1	CASSFTSSYNEQFF	TGTGCCAGTAGTTTTACTAGCTCCTACAATGAGCAGTTCTTC
15	TRBV5-1	NA	TRBD1	TRBJ1-1	CASIRGTGAYTEAFF	TGCGCCAGCATAAGAGGGACAGGGGCGTATACTGAAGCTTTCTTT